The 9 T cell receptor beta chains below all came from one sample that was sequenced in a study of T cells and Merkel cell carcinoma outcomes. The method was immunoSEQ multiplex PCR; TCRdb's version includes in-frame clones alone and lacks a portion of them. The sample has under 25,000 clones, almost 85% seen once. The material sequenced was tumor tissue from Merkel cell carcinoma. The receptor set was obtained from a human donor with Merkel cell carcinoma.

The CDR3 coding sequence is TGTGCCAGCAGCTCCCCTCCCCCAGACTCCTACGAGCAGTACTTC. It encodes CASSSPPPDSYEQYF. The chain employs TRBV11-2 and TRBJ2-7; the D is unclear. V was clipped by 4 bases and J by 0 bases, with 13 bases between them. Germline V lookup: CDR1 SGHAT, CDR2 FQNNGV. This CDR3 has 15 residues. Full variable domain (outside the CDR3, taken from reference TRBV11-2 and TRBJ2-7): EAGVAQSPRYKIIEKRQSVAFWCNPISGHATLYWYQQILGQGPKLLIQFQNNGVVDDSQLPKDRFSAERLKGVDSTLKIQPAKLEDSAVYLCASSSPPPDSYEQYFGPGTRLTVT.

This chain connects TRBV2 to TRBJ2-1, with D possibly called TRBD1 or TRBD2 (6 bases each). Trimming stripped 3 bases from V and 10 bases from J, with 19 bases between. This CDR3 has 15 amino acids. In germline, CDR1 is SNHLY, CDR2 FYNNEI. In nucleotides, the CDR3 is TGTGCCAGCAGTGACGGAGGGGGGATCCGAAAGGAGCAGTTCTTC. The encoded protein is CASSDGGGIRKEQFF. Together with reference TRBV2 and TRBJ2-1, the CDR3 gives the full variable domain: EPEVTQTPSHQVTQMGQEVILRCVPISNHLYFYWYRQILGQKVEFLVSFYNNEISEKSEIFDDQFSVERPDGSNFTLKIRSTKLEDSAMYFCASSDGGGIRKEQFFGPGTRLTVL.

The V gene is TRBV10-3, the J gene TRBJ2-7; 7 bases map to TRBD2. Trimming removed 3 bases from V and 3 bases from J; junction bases left unmatched: 5. Germline assignment: CDR1 ENHRY and CDR2 SYGVKD. The CDR3 extends over 14 amino acids. The CDR3 region is CAISERGEFYEQYF. In DNA form, the CDR3 reads TGTGCCATCAGTGAACGGGGGGAGTTCTACGAGCAGTACTTC.

This clone was counted once. J is TRBJ1-6 and V is TRBV6-1; a possible D gene is TRBD1 (5 bases). The germline gives CDR1 MNHNS, CDR2 SASEGT. V lost 2 bases to trimming and J lost 14 bases, with 10 bases between them. The CDR3 totals 12 residues. The CDR3, as DNA: TGTGCCAGCAGTGAAACTTGGGGCTCCCTCCACTTT. It specifies CASSETWGSLHF.

The chain links TRBV2 to TRBJ2-5; TRBD2 is a possible D gene (6 bases). There are 15 residues in the CDR3. CDR1 is SNHLY, CDR2 FYNNEI, per germline. V was clipped by 7 bases and J by 1 base, with 16 bases between them. CDR3 nucleotides: TGTGCCAGCACGGAGGGACTTAGAGGCCAAGAGACCCAGTACTTC. Translation gives CASTEGLRGQETQYF.

This chain links TRBV28 with TRBJ2-7, with D perhaps TRBD2 (5 bases). V lost 6 bases and J 2 bases, leaving 23 bases between the germline ends. This CDR3 is built from 17 residues. CDR1 and CDR2 (germline): MDHEN, SYDVKM. CDR3 residues: CASRLQSRAMKPYEQYF. Written as DNA, the CDR3 is TGTGCCAGCAGACTTCAATCGCGGGCCATGAAACCCTACGAGCAGTACTTC.

The count of this clone is one. The junction departs from germline at one end; a sequencing error may be responsible. CDR3 protein: CASSWGAGEQPQHF. The CDR3 nucleotides read TGTGCCAGTAGTTGGGGTGCAGGGGAACAGCCCCAGCATTTT. The chain combines TRBV6-6 with TRBJ1-5, with D perhaps TRBD1 (6 bases). This CDR3 comprises 14 residues. Germline CDR1 reads MNHNY; CDR2 reads SVGAGI (reference sequence).

This rearrangement joins TRBV6-7 to TRBJ2-7, with TRBD2 matching over 10 bases. TRBV6-7 is filed as an ORF, its function uncertain. V lost 6 bases to trimming and J lost 1 base; unmatched junction nucleotides: 3. The CDR3 is 14 amino acids. The CDR3 reads CASRGTSESYEQYF. CDR3 sequence (DNA): TGTGCCAGCAGAGGGACTAGCGAGTCCTACGAGCAGTACTTC.

The chain's CDR3 is CAWALGYGYTF. Written as DNA, the CDR3 is TGTGCCTGGGCCCTGGGCTATGGCTACACCTTC. V and J are TRBV30 and TRBJ1-2; D not certain. V dropped 5 bases and J dropped 4 bases, with 8 bases sitting between them. The CDR3 runs to 11 residues. Germline V gives CDR1 GTSNPN, CDR2 SVGIG (reference sequence).